These T cell receptor beta chains were read from a single sample in a study of metastatic and nonmetastatic thyroid tumors. TCRdb ran MiXCR on the PCR reads. Of about 50,000 clones listed, roughly 3.9% are singletons. The sequenced sample was blood. These receptors originate from a female donor with papillary thyroid cancer or a benign thyroid nodule (not recorded which). Some clones in this sample may be carry-over from other donors' samples. CDR3s leave out the opening cysteine and the closing phenylalanine or tryptophan.

TRBV5-1	TRBJ2-5	ASSLIPGETQY
TRBV12-3/TRBV12-4	TRBJ2-7	ASSLEQGLTYEQY
TRBV7-9	TRBJ2-1	ASTASLGGRAGFSYNEQF
TRBV6-2/TRBV6-3	TRBJ2-3	ASSSLDTDTQY
TRBV12-3/TRBV12-4	TRBJ2-1	ASSSRLAGELDEQF
TRBV29-1	TRBJ1-5	SVATGWDQPQH
TRBV20-1	TRBJ2-3	SANGRSADTQY
TRBV5-1	TRBJ2-7	ASSLARDPNYEQY
TRBV2	TRBJ1-1	ASSEYRDYTEAF
TRBV13	TRBJ2-1	ASSRGRTAHNEQF
TRBV6-1	TRBJ1-4	ASSRLTGGREKLF
TRBV28	TRBJ1-1	ASSPIRASEGGTEAF
TRBV6-1	TRBJ1-3	ASSSLRVPLSGNTIY
TRBV19	TRBJ2-2	ATTNPGQGNTGELF
TRBV6-1	TRBJ2-3	ASSAVGASTDTQY
TRBV6-1	TRBJ1-2	ASIDGGGGYT
TRBV19	TRBJ2-2	ASKRQGSNTGELF
TRBV12-3/TRBV12-4	TRBJ2-7	ASSLMSGSGFYEQY
TRBV20-1	TRBJ2-2	SAQYGGQSTTGELF
TRBV6-1	TRBJ1-1	ASIPRTGERGTEAF
TRBV12-3/TRBV12-4	TRBJ2-7	ASILARTGSREQY
TRBV19	TRBJ1-1	ASSSTENTEAF
TRBV6-1	TRBJ2-7	ARSDLGQSSYEQY
TRBV28	TRBJ1-4	ASRRPQQSDKEKLF
TRBV18	TRBJ1-4	ASSSGGQDRKLF
TRBV24-1	TRBJ2-1	ATSDRTGGGAF